This T cell receptor beta chain comes out of a study of CD8+ T cells in alopecia areata. The CDR3 has 15 amino acids. The germline CDR1 and CDR2 sequences are SGHRS and YFSETQ. The V end lost 4 bases, the J end lost 2 bases, and 15 bases lay between the germline ends. Described treatment: oral pan-JAK inhibitor, 5-10 mg twice daily. Reverse transcribed after extraction, RNA yielded cDNA as the sequencing template. Some clones are missing from TCRdb's copy, which holds only in-frame ones; the method was immunoSEQ multiplex PCR. The data hold about 190,000 clones, with 55% to 70% observed a single time.

This chain uses TRBV5-1 with TRBJ1-2; D remains ambiguous. The source material was CD4+ T cells sorted from blood, sampled at week 4, from a patient treated with tofacitinib. The sequence was collected from a human donor with alopecia areata. CDR3 nucleotide sequence: TGCGCCAGCAGCCGAAGAGTAGAGGGAAACTATGGCTACACCTTC. This sequence encodes CASSRRVEGNYGYTF. The full variable domain, rest sourced from reference TRBV5-1 and TRBJ1-2, is KAGVTQTPRYLIKTRGQQVTLSCSPISGHRSVSWYQQTPGQGLQFLFEYFSETQRNKGNFPGRFSGRQFSNSRSEMNVSTLELGDSALYLCASSRRVEGNYGYTFGSGTRLTVV.